This TCR beta chain is drawn from a study of T cells after yellow fever vaccination. Study as a whole: The fractions with low cell numbers were processed using SMART-Seq v4 Ultra Low Input.

One entry per CDR3 protein, called by TCRdb with MiXCR from the 5' RACE reads. The data contain a few hundred thousand distinct CDR3 sequences, about 4% of them seen just once; the ten biggest clones take up roughly 25%. General study results and limits: Contaminants from the bulk population, in the form of abundant clonotypes, could be found in FACS-sorted repertoires. Post-booster reappearance was seen for most primary-vaccination clones (roughly 96% CD4, roughly 86% CD8).

This clonotype was detected a few times. Its matching antigen is unknown. This clonotype was obtained from a man between 18 and 29 years old who received the YFV17D yellow fever vaccine. This sample comprised PBMCs, obtained 5 days after the yellow fever booster vaccination.

The chain's CDR3 is CASSQGGQGVGEKLFF. CDR3 sequence (DNA): TGCGCCAGCAGCCAGGGGGGACAGGGAGTCGGTGAAAAACTGTTTTTT. The chain uses TRBV4-3 and TRBJ1-4; TRBD1 matches 9 bases. Germline CDR1 LGHNA, CDR2 YSLEER. Trimming removed 3 bases from V and 7 bases from J; junction bases left unmatched: 9. The CDR3 is made up of 16 amino acids.